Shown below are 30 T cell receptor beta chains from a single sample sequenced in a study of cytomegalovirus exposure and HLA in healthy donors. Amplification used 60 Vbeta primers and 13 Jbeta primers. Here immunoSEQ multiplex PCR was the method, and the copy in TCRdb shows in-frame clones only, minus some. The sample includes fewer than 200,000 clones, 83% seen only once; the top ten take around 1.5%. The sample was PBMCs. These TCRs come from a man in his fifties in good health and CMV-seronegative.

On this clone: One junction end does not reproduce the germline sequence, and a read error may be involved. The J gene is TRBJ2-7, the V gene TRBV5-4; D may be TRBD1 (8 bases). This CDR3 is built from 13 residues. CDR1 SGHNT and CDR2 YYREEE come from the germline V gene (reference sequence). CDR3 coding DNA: TGTGCCAGCAGTTTGGACAGGGAGGGGGGGCAGTACTTC. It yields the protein CASSLDREGGQYF.

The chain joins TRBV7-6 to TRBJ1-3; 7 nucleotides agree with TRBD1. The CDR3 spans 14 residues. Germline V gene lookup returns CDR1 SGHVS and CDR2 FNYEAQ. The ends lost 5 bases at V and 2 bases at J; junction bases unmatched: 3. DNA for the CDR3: TGTGCCAGCAGCCGAGGACAGGCTGGAAACACCATATATTTT. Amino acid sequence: CASSRGQAGNTIYF. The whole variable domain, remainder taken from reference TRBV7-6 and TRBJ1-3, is GAGVSQSPRYKVTKRGQDVALRCDPISGHVSLYWYRQALGQGPEFLTYFNYEAQQDKSGLPNDRFSAERPEGSISTLTIQRTEQRDSAMYRCASSRGQAGNTIYFGEGSWLTVV.

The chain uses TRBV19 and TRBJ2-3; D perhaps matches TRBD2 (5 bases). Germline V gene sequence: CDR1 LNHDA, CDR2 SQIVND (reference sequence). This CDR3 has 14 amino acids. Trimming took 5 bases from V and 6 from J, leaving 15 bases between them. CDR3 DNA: TGTGCCAGTAGTCCGTGGGAGTATGGGGATACGCAGTATTTT. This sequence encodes CASSPWEYGDTQYF.

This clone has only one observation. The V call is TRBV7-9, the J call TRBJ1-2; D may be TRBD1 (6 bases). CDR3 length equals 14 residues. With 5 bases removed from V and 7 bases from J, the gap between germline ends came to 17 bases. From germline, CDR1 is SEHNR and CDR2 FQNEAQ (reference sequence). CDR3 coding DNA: TGTGCCAGCAGCGCCCAACAGGGTTTTGGTGGCTACACCTTC. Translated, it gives CASSAQQGFGGYTF.

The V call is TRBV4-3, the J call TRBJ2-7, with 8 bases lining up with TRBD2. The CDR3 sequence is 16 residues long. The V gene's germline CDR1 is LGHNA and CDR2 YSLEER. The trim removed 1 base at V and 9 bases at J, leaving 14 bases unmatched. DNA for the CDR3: TGCGCCAGCAGCCAAGGGGGGCGGGGGGTCCTTACGGGGCAGTACTTC. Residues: CASSQGGRGVLTGQYF.

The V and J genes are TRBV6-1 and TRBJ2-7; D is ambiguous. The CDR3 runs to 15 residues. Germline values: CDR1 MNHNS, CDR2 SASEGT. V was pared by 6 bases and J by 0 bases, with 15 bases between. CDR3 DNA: TGTGCCAGCAGCCGCCAGACTCGAAGCTCCTACGAGCAGTACTTC. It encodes CASSRQTRSSYEQYF.

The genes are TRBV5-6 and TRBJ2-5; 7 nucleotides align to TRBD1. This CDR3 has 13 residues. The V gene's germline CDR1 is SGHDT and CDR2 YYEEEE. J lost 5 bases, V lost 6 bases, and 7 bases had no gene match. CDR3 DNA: TGTGCCAGCATAGGACAGGCTCAGGAGACCCAGTACTTC. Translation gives CASIGQAQETQYF.

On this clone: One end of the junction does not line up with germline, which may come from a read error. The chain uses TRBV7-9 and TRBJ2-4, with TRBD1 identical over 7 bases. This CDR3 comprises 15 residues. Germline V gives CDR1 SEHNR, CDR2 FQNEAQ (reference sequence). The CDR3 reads CSSSSLDRVSPLQYF. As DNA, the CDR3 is TGTTCCAGCAGCTCGTTAGACAGGGTATCCCCCCTTCAGTACTTC.

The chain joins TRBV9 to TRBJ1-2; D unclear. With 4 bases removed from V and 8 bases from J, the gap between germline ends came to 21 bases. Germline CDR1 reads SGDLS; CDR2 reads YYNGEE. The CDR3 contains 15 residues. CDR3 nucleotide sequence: TGTGCCAGCAGCCCCCCCGGTGGACTCGGAGGGGGCTACACCTTC. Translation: CASSPPGGLGGGYTF.

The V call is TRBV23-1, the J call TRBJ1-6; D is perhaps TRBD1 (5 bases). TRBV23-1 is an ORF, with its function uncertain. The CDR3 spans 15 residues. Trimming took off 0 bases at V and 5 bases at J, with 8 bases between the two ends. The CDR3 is CASSQSGGNNSPLHF. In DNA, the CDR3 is TGCGCCAGCAGTCAATCCGGGGGAAATAATTCACCCCTCCACTTT.

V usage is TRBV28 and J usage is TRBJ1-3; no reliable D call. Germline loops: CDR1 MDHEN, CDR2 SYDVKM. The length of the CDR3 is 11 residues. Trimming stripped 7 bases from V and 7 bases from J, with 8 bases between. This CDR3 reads CASNSENTIYF. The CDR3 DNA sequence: TGTGCCAGCAATTCCGAGAACACCATATATTTT.

The CDR3 protein is CASSLGLEPYEQYF. The CDR3 DNA is TGCGCCAGCAGCTTGGGACTAGAACCCTACGAGCAGTACTTC. The J gene is TRBJ2-5, the V gene TRBV5-1; TRBD2 might be the D (6 bases). The J call may be in error: the DNA end matches TRBJ2-7 better. CDR3 length equals 14 residues. Germline values: CDR1 SGHRS, CDR2 YFSETQ.

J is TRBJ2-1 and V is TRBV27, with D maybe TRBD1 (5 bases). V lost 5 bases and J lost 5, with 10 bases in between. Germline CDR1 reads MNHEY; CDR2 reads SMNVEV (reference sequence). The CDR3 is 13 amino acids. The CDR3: CASSPWGHNEQFF. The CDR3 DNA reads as TGTGCCAGCAGTCCTTGGGGCCACAATGAGCAGTTCTTC.

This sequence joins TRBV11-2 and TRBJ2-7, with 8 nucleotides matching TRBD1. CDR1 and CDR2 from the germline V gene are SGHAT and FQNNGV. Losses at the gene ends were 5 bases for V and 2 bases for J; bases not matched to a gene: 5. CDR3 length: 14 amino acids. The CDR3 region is CASSAGTGAYEQYF. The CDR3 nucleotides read TGTGCCAGCAGCGCCGGGACAGGAGCCTACGAGCAGTACTTC.

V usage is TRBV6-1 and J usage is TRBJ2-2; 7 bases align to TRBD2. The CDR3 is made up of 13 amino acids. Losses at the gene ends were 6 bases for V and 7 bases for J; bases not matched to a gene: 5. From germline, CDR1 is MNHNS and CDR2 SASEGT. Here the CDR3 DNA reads TGTGCCAGCAGGCGGGAGCAGGTCGGGGAGCTGTTTTTT. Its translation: CASRREQVGELFF.

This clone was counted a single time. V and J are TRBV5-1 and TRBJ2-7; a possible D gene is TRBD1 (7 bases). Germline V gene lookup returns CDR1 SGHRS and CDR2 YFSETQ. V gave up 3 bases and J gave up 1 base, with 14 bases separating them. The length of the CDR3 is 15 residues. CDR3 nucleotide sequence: TGCGCCAGCAGCTCGATTTCAGGGGGGTCCTACGAGCAGTACTTC. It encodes CASSSISGGSYEQYF.

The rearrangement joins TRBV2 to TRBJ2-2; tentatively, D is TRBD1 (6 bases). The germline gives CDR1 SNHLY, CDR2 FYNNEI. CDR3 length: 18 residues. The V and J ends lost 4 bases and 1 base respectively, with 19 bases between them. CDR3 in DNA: TGTGCCAGCAGTGCGGGACACCCTTCCCTCGGGAACACCGGGGAGCTGTTTTTT. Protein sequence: CASSAGHPSLGNTGELFF. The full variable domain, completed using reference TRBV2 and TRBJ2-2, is EPEVTQTPSHQVTQMGQEVILRCVPISNHLYFYWYRQILGQKVEFLVSFYNNEISEKSEIFDDQFSVERPDGSNFTLKIRSTKLEDSAMYFCASSAGHPSLGNTGELFFGEGSRLTVL.

Written as DNA, the CDR3 is TGTGCCAGCAGACCGGCCCAGGGGGGATCCCACGAGCAGTACTTC. Amino acid sequence: CASRPAQGGSHEQYF. V is TRBV5-4 and J is TRBJ2-7; D possibly corresponds to TRBD1 (7 bases). This CDR3 spans 15 amino acids. V was cut by 5 bases and J by 5 bases, with 20 bases left in between. Per the germline V gene, CDR1 is SGHNT and CDR2 is YYREEE (reference sequence).

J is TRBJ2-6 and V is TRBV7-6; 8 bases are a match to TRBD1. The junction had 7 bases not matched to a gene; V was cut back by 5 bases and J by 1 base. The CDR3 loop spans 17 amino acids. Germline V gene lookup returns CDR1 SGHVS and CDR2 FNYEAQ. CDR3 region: CASSLRQGKSGANVLTF. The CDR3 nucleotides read TGTGCCAGCAGCCTACGACAGGGGAAATCTGGGGCCAACGTCCTGACTTTC.

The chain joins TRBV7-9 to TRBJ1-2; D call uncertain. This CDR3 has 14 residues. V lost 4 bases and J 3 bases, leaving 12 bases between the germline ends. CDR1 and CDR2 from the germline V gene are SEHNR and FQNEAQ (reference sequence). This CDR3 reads CASSSPPPDYGYTF. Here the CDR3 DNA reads TGTGCCAGCAGCTCTCCCCCCCCCGACTATGGCTACACCTTC. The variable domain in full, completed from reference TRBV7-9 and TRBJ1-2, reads DTGVSQNPRHKITKRGQNVTFRCDPISEHNRLYWYRQTLGQGPEFLTYFQNEAQLEKSRLLSDRFSAERPKGSFSTLEIQRTEQGDSAMYLCASSSPPPDYGYTFGSGTRLTVV.

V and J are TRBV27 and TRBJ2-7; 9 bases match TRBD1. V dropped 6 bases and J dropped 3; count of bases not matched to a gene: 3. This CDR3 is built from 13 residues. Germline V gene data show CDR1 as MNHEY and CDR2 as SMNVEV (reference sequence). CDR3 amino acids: CASRRTGDYEQYF. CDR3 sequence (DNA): TGTGCCAGCAGAAGGACAGGGGACTACGAGCAGTACTTC.

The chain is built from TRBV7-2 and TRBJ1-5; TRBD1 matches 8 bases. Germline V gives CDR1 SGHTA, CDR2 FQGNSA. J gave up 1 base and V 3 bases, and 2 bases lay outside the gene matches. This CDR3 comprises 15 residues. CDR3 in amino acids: CASSFQGASNQPQHF. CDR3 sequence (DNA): TGTGCCAGCAGCTTCCAGGGGGCGAGCAATCAGCCCCAGCATTTT.

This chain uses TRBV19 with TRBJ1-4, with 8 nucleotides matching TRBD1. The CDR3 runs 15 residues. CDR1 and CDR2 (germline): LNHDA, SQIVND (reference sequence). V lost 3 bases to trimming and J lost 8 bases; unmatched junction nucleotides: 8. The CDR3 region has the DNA TGTGCCAGTAGTATCAGGGACAGGCTGAGAGAAAAACTGTTTTTT. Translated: CASSIRDRLREKLFF.

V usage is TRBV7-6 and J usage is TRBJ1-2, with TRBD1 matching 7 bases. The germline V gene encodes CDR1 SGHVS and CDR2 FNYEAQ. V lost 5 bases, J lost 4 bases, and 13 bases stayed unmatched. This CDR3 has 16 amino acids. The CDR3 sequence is CASSPRQGPVVYGYTF. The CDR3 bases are TGTGCCAGCAGCCCCAGACAGGGCCCTGTGGTCTATGGCTACACCTTC.

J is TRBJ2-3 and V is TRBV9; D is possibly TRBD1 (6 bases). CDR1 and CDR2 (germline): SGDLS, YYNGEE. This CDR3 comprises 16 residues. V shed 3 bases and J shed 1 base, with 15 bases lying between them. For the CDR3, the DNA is TGTGCCAGCAGCGCCATAATGGACAGCCGCACAGATACGCAGTATTTT. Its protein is CASSAIMDSRTDTQYF. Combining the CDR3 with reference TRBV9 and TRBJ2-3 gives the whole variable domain DSGVTQTPKHLITATGQRVTLRCSPRSGDLSVYWYQQSLDQGLQFLIQYYNGEERAKGNILERFSAQQFPDLHSELNLSSLELGDSALYFCASSAIMDSRTDTQYFGPGTRLTVL.

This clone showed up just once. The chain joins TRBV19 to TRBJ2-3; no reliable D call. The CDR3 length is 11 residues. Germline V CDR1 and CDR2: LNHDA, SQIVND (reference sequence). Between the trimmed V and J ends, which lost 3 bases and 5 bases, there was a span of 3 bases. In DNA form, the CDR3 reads TGTGCCAGTAGTATTAGAGATACGCAGTATTTT. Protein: CASSIRDTQYF.

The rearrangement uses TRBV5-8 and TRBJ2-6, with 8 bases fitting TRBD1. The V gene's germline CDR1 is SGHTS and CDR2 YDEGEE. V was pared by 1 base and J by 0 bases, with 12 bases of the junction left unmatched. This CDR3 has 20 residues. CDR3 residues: CASSLYSGGLFHSGANVLTF. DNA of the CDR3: TGTGCCAGCAGCTTGTACTCAGGGGGCCTCTTTCACTCTGGGGCCAACGTCCTGACTTTC.

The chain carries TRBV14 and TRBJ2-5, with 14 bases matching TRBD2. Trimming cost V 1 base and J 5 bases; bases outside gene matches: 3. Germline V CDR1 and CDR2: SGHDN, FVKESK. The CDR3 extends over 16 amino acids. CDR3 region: CASSQAGLAGAETQYF. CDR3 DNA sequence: TGTGCCAGCAGCCAAGCGGGACTAGCGGGGGCGGAGACCCAGTACTTC.

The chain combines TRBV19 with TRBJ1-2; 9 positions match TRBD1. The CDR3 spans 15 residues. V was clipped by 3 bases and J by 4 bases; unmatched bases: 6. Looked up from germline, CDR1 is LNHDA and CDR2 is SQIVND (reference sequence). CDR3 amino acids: CASSIGTGRGYGYTF. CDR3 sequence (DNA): TGTGCCAGTAGTATTGGGACAGGGAGAGGCTATGGCTACACCTTC.

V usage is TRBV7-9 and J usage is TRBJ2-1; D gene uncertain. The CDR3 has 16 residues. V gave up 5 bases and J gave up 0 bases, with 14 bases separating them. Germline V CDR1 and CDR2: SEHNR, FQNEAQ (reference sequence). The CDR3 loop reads CASSPKTLSSYNEQFF. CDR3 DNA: TGTGCCAGCAGCCCAAAGACTTTGAGCTCCTACAATGAGCAGTTCTTC.